This T cell receptor (beta chain) was captured in a study of blood T cell repertoires in COVID-19. Clones were read by immunoSEQ multiplex PCR, and TCRdb kept only the in-frame ones, dropping some. The repertoire consists of 200,000 to 300,000 clones, with around 85% occurring once and the leading ten covering 4.5% to 6%. CDR3 length: 13 amino acids. The germline V gene has CDR1 MDHEN and CDR2 SYDVKM. The germline V and J ends were trimmed by 2 bases and 6 bases, with 8 bases remaining between them. Seattle participants joined during active infection and were tracked over time. The chain employs TRBV28 and TRBJ1-5; D remains unclear. The specimen sequenced was peripheral blood. This clonotype originated in a man aged 45-65 years with COVID-19, enrolled during active disease. The CDR3 spells CASSLPSSQPQHF. CDR3 sequence (DNA): TGTGCCAGCAGTTTACCCTCCAGTCAGCCCCAGCATTTT.